This T cell receptor (beta chain) was captured in a study of a mutant IDH1 vaccine in newly diagnosed glioma. The CDR3 spans 15 residues. V was shortened by 5 bases and J by 8 bases, with 21 bases between the two germline ends. Germline CDR1 reads SGHAT; CDR2 reads FQNNGV. Profiled with immunoSEQ multiplex PCR; TCRdb holds only in-frame clones, not every one. The table lists about 67,000 clones, under 90% of them singletons. Time point reported: week 23, last vaccination. Doses of 300 ug of mutant IDH1 20-mer peptide were given with topical imiquimod. As to this clone: Antigen unknown.

Sequencing was performed on PBMCs, taken from a glioma patient whose treatment included an IDH1 peptide vaccine. This sequence was found in a man aged 18-30 years with glioma. This chain joins TRBV11-2 and TRBJ1-2; a weak D match, TRBD1 (5 bases). CDR3 nucleotide sequence: TGTGCCAGCAGCCCTTCCCAGGGTATAATACAGGGCTACACCTTC. Amino acid sequence: CASSPSQGIIQGYTF.